This T cell receptor beta chain came from a study of identical twins. V was clipped by 6 bases and J by 4 bases; unmatched bases: 7. The CDR3 runs to 14 residues. Germline CDR1 and CDR2: SGHRS and YFSETQ. From the 5' RACE reads, TCRdb called clonotypes with MiXCR, one entry per CDR3 protein. The table shows 350,000 to 500,000 distinct CDR3 sequences, with 18% occurring only once. Study-wide results and limits: Out-of-frame TCR alpha sharing observed in monozygotic twins exceeded model estimates. In zero-insertion analyses, partial confounding could arise from invariant MAIT and iNKT cells. Fewer insertions were carried by abundant cord blood beta clonotypes, but none was seen in memory repertoires.

This clonotype was seen repeatedly, ten times or more. Its antigen is still unknown. Healthy Caucasian individuals made up all the donors. This TCR came from a man aged 45 to 65 in good health. The sample comprised naive T cells sorted from blood. V gene TRBV5-1 combines with J gene TRBJ2-7; 10 bases are shared with TRBD1. The CDR3 sequence is CASMSGTGAYEQYF. DNA for the CDR3: TGCGCCAGCATGTCCGGGACAGGGGCTTACGAGCAGTACTTC.